A selection of T cell receptor beta chains follows, all from one sample in a study of cytomegalovirus exposure and HLA in healthy donors. TCRdb keeps only in-frame clones here, not all; method: immunoSEQ multiplex PCR. The sample has 82,000 or so clones; approximately 95% are singletons. The sequencing input was PBMCs. Receptor source: a woman aged 18-35 years in good health and CMV-seronegative. The CDR3 runs from the conserved cysteine through the conserved F or W. Fields, in order: J gene, D gene, V gene, CDR3 length, clone size, CDR3 DNA, CDR3 protein. D genes are given only for firm matches. Only part of the rows carry a size: once, few, many, or a class if the clone is expanded.

TRBJ1-1	TRBD1	TRBV5-1	15	.	TGCGCCAGCAGCTTCTCACAGGGGGCGCAAACTGAAGCTTTCTTT	CASSFSQGAQTEAFF
TRBJ2-1	TRBD2	TRBV10-1	15	.	TGCGCCAGCAGTGAGTCGGGACTAGACTACAATGAGCAGTTCTTC	CASSESGLDYNEQFF
TRBJ2-7	.	TRBV6-6	13	.	TGTGCCAGCCAGGCGGGCGGGAACTACGAGCAGTACTTC	CASQAGGNYEQYF
TRBJ1-1	TRBD1	TRBV14	13	.	TGTGCCAGCAGCTCGGACAGGGAGACTGAAGCTTTCTTT	CASSSDRETEAFF
TRBJ1-2	TRBD1	TRBV9	14	.	TGTGCCAGCAGCGCCGGACAGGGGCAATATGGCTACACCTTC	CASSAGQGQYGYTF
TRBJ2-5	.	TRBV5-1	15	once	TGCGCCAGCAGCTTGCTGGGACACCTCCAAGAGACCCAGTACTTC	CASSLLGHLQETQYF
TRBJ2-3	.	TRBV15	16	.	TGTGCCACCAGCAGAGAAGCGAGCGTGAAGACAGATACGCAGTATTTT	CATSREASVKTDTQYF
TRBJ2-3	TRBD2	TRBV19	16	.	TGTGCCAGTAGTCCCTTTCGGGGGGGTCGCACAGATACGCAGTATTTT	CASSPFRGGRTDTQYF
TRBJ1-2	TRBD1	TRBV5-1	13	.	TGCGCCAGCAGACCCGGGACAGATGATGGCTACACCTTC	CASRPGTDDGYTF
TRBJ2-1	.	TRBV9	18	.	TGTGCCAGCAGCGACCCGCCGGGCGGGACTTTCTCCTACAATGAGCAGTTCTTC	CASSDPPGGTFSYNEQFF
TRBJ2-5	.	TRBV11-1	15	once	TGTGCCAGCAGCTCAGGGTTCATGGTACAAGAGACCCAGTACTTC	CASSSGFMVQETQYF
TRBJ1-1	TRBD1	TRBV6-5	13	.	TGTGCCAGCAGACCAGGGGGAGGCACTGAAGCTTTCTTT	CASRPGGGTEAFF
TRBJ2-5	.	TRBV11-3	16	.	TGTGCCAGCAGCATAACTACGGGACCGGAGGGGGAGACCCAGTACTTC	CASSITTGPEGETQYF
TRBJ1-3	.	TRBV9	13	once	TGTGCCAGCAGCGAGCGACGCCGGGACACCATATATTTT	CASSERRRDTIYF
TRBJ2-1	TRBD2	TRBV30	15	.	TGTGCCTGGAGTAAGGGACTAGCGGGATACGATGAGCAGTTCTTC	CAWSKGLAGYDEQFF
TRBJ1-2	TRBD1	TRBV5-1	15	.	TGCGCCAGCAGCTTTGGACAGGGGGGCCCCTATGGCTACACCTTC	CASSFGQGGPYGYTF
TRBJ2-7	.	TRBV18	17	.	TGTGCCAGCTCACCATTTTCCGGGGGTGCGAGCTCCTACGAGCAGTACTTC	CASSPFSGGASSYEQYF
TRBJ2-5	.	TRBV19	16	.	TGTGCCAGTAGTATACTCCCCGCGGGGCCTGTAGAGACCCAGTACTTC	CASSILPAGPVETQYF
TRBJ2-7	.	TRBV5-6	11	.	TGTGCCAGCAGCCTAGATAACGAGCAGTACTTC	CASSLDNEQYF
TRBJ1-1	TRBD1	TRBV9	15	.	TGTGCCAGCAGTGAGGGGGCTCTGCGGAACACTGAAGCTTTCTTT	CASSEGALRNTEAFF
TRBJ2-4	.	TRBV27	16	.	TGTGCCAGCAGTCAATGGGCGGGCGGGCCGAAAAACATTCAGTACTTC	CASSQWAGGPKNIQYF
TRBJ1-6	.	TRBV27	16	.	TGTGCCAGCAGTTCCTATACCCGGGTTTATAATTCACCCCTCCACTTT	CASSSYTRVYNSPLHF
TRBJ1-2	.	TRBV5-6	11	few	TGTGCCAGCACCTCGCGGTCTGTGTACACCTTC	CASTSRSVYTF
TRBJ2-7	.	TRBV20-1	11	few	TGCAGTGCCCGGGACAACTACGAGCAGTACTTC	CSARDNYEQYF
TRBJ2-7	TRBD2	TRBV27	16	.	TGTGCCAGCAGTTTAGGGCGACTAGCGGGGGGATACGAGCAGTACTTC	CASSLGRLAGGYEQYF
TRBJ1-6	TRBD1	TRBV10-3	15	once	TGTGCCATCGGGGAAGGGGGCTATTATAATTCACCCCTCCACTTT	CAIGEGGYYNSPLHF
TRBJ2-3	.	TRBV20-1	11	.	TGCAGTGCCCCTAACGGGGATACGCAGTATTTT	CSAPNGDTQYF
TRBJ2-5	TRBD2	TRBV11-2	16	.	TGTGCCAGCAGCCTCCGGGGACTAGCGGATAAAGAGACCCAGTACTTC	CASSLRGLADKETQYF
TRBJ1-4	TRBD1	TRBV5-1	15	.	TGCGCCAGCAGCTGGGGACAGGACGAGGATGAAAAACTGTTTTTT	CASSWGQDEDEKLFF
TRBJ2-7	.	TRBV27	13	.	TGTGCCAGCAGTTCCAGGGGGGACTACGAGCAGTACTTC	CASSSRGDYEQYF
TRBJ2-1	TRBD1	TRBV5-8	12	.	TGTGCCAGCAGCCCCGTCCGGGACAGGGGGGTCTTC	CASSPVRDRGVF
TRBJ2-5	TRBD2	TRBV5-1	15	.	TGCGCCAGCAGCTCCGGACTAGCGGGGGACGAGACCCAGTACTTC	CASSSGLAGDETQYF
TRBJ2-6	.	TRBV7-2	17	.	TGTGCCAGCAGCTTAGTTAGGACCGGGGCTGGGGCCAACGTCCTGACTTTC	CASSLVRTGAGANVLTF
TRBJ1-1	.	TRBV4-1	14	.	TGCGCCAGCAGCCAATTGCGGGACAACACTGAAGCTTTCTTT	CASSQLRDNTEAFF
TRBJ1-2	.	TRBV14	16	once	TGTGCCAGCAGCCAGCGGATCCGGGACAAGAACTATGGCTACACCTTC	CASSQRIRDKNYGYTF
TRBJ2-1	.	TRBV9	15	.	TGTGCCAGCAGCGCCGGGGGTCTCTCCTACAATGAGCAGTTCTTC	CASSAGGLSYNEQFF
TRBJ2-7	.	TRBV6-5	13	.	TGTGCCAGCAGCTACCATCCCCGAGACATACGGTACTTC	CASSYHPRDIRYF
TRBJ2-5	.	TRBV6-6	16	.	TGTGCCAGCAGTTACCCCCACGTGATGGGCAGGCAGACCCAGTACTTC	CASSYPHVMGRQTQYF
TRBJ1-1	.	TRBV27	16	.	TGTGCCAGCAGTTTGGAGGGAGTCCCGATGAACACTGAAGCTTTCTTT	CASSLEGVPMNTEAFF
TRBJ2-3	.	TRBV21-1	16	.	TGTGCCAGCAGCAGTCGAGCGGGAGGGCCCCCAGATACGCAGTATTTT	CASSSRAGGPPDTQYF
TRBJ2-2	.	TRBV6-5	15	once	TGTGCCAGCAGGGCTTACAGGGGGGGCACCGGGGAGCTGTTTTTT	CASRAYRGGTGELFF
TRBJ2-7	TRBD1	TRBV18	16	.	TGTGCCAGCTCACCACCACGGGGACAGGGCACCCACGAGCAGTACTTC	CASSPPRGQGTHEQYF
TRBJ2-5	TRBD1	TRBV15	18	.	TGTGCCACCAGCAGAGCCAACGAGGGACAGGGTTACCAAGAGACCCAGTACTTC	CATSRANEGQGYQETQYF
TRBJ2-7	.	TRBV9	14	once	TGTGCCAGCAGCGTAACGGGACACACCTACGAGCAGTACTTC	CASSVTGHTYEQYF
TRBJ2-7	TRBD1	TRBV4-3	16	.	TGCGCCAGCAGCCAAGATCACGGGACAGGGGGCAACGAGCAGTACTTC	CASSQDHGTGGNEQYF
TRBJ2-7	TRBD2	TRBV4-1	17	.	TGCGCCAGCAGCCAAGATTTCACTAGCGGGAGTCCTCACGAGCAGTACTTC	CASSQDFTSGSPHEQYF
TRBJ2-1	.	TRBV7-9	15	.	TGTGCCAGCAGCTTAGAGGTGGGGGCCGCGAGCGAGCAGTTCTTC	CASSLEVGAASEQFF
TRBJ2-2	TRBD2	TRBV19	16	.	TGTGCCAGTACAGGGACTAGCGGGAGTGTGTCCGGGGAGCTGTTTTTT	CASTGTSGSVSGELFF
TRBJ2-5	TRBD2	TRBV5-1	14	.	TGCGCCAGCGGGACTAGCGGGCTCCAAGAGACCCAGTACTTC	CASGTSGLQETQYF
TRBJ1-2	TRBD1	TRBV19	14	.	TGTGCCAGTAGTAACCAGGGGGACGACTATGGCTACACCTTC	CASSNQGDDYGYTF